The source of this TCR beta chain is a study of neoadjuvant anti-PD-1 for oral cavity cancer. In the study overall: Most patients had three to four biweekly doses of 3 mg/kg nivolumab before resection. Patients without progression received a fourth nivolumab dose around day 43, then surgical resection on days 50-56.

No culture or expansion preceded analysis of these blood cells. Six replicates per PBMC sample, mostly from approximately 0.45 ug of genomic DNA. The repertoire was sequenced with immunoSEQ multiplex PCR; TCRdb's copy has only in-frame clones and lacks some. The sample carries around 13,000 clones, around two thirds recorded once. Germline V CDR1 and CDR2: LNHDA, SQIVND (reference sequence). The CDR3 length is 14 residues. Trimming left V 1 base short and J 6 bases short, with 9 bases between. The sequenced sample was PBMCs, obtained before nivolumab (anti-PD-1) treatment. The receptor's source is a person between 40 and 85 years old with oral cavity squamous cell carcinoma. The chain carries TRBV19 and TRBJ2-2; D is unresolved. The CDR3 nucleotides are TGTGCCAGTAGTATAGTAGAGCGAGCCGGGGAGCTGTTTTTT. It codes for CASSIVERAGELFF.